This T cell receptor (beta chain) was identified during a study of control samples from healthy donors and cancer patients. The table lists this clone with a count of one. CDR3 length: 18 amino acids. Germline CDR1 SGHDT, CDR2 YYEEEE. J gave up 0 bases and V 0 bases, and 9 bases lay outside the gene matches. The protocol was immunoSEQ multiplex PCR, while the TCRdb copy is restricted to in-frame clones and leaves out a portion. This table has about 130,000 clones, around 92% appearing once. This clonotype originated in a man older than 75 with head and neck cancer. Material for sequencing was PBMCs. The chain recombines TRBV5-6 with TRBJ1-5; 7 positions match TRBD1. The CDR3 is CASSLGVQGIYSNQPQHF. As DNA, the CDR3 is TGTGCCAGCAGCTTGGGCGTACAGGGGATCTATAGCAATCAGCCCCAGCATTTT.